These 6 T cell receptor beta chains originate from one sample sequenced in a study of T-cell reconstitution after alpha-beta-depleted transplantation in children. A library of TCRbeta sequences, prepared with unique molecular identifiers, was generated. TCRdb fed the PCR reads into MiXCR, producing one record per CDR3 protein. The data hold roughly 490,000 distinct CDR3 sequences, with more than 9.5% observed a single time. The sample was PBMCs, mostly from graft donor cells, taken 180 days after TCRalphabeta/CD19-depleted stem cell transplant. These receptors came from a female patient under 10 years old who had a stem cell transplant for aplastic anemia, so the T cells may come from the graft donor.

In its sample, this clonotype was seen a few times. The gene calls are TRBV7-9 and TRBJ2-5, with 9 bases that match TRBD1. The germline gives CDR1 SEHNR, CDR2 FQNEAQ (reference sequence). Losses at the gene ends were 5 bases for V and 5 bases for J; bases not matched to a gene: 12. CDR3 size: 16 residues. CDR3 coding DNA: TGTGCCAGCAGCGGCCGGGACAGGGAGGGCGGGGAGACCCAGTACTTC. It specifies CASSGRDREGGETQYF.

The chain recombines TRBV29-1 with TRBJ1-1; D not resolved. There are 12 residues in the CDR3. Germline loops: CDR1 SQVTM, CDR2 ANQGSEA. Trimming took 4 bases from V and 5 from J, leaving 11 bases between them. The CDR3 region is CSVASSRTEAFF. CDR3 bases: TGCAGCGTTGCCTCATCCAGAACTGAAGCTTTCTTT.

The chain carries TRBV12-3 or TRBV12-4 and TRBJ2-1; D may match TRBD1 or TRBD2 (6 bases each). V shed 2 bases and J shed 0 bases, with 11 bases lying between them. This CDR3 region has 16 residues. CDR3 loop: CASSLRGPGSYNEQFF. The CDR3 DNA sequence: TGTGCCAGCAGTTTACGGGGGCCGGGCTCCTACAATGAGCAGTTCTTC.

This clonotype appeared a few times. The chain uses TRBV15 and TRBJ2-7; tentatively, D is TRBD2 (6 bases). This CDR3 contains 15 residues. V was shortened by 4 bases and J by 2 bases, with 15 bases between the two germline ends. Germline CDR1 reads LNHNV; CDR2 reads YYDKDF (reference sequence). The CDR3: CATSIRPGVAYEQYV. In nucleotides, the CDR3 is TGTGCCACCAGCATTAGACCGGGGGTCGCCTACGAGCAGTACGTC.

The CDR3 here is CACRGSYNEQFF. The CDR3, as DNA: TGTGCCTGCCGGGGGTCGTACAATGAGCAGTTCTTC. This rearrangement joins TRBV30 to TRBJ2-1; D possibly corresponds to TRBD2 (6 bases). This CDR3 is 12 amino acids long. The germline gives CDR1 GTSNPN, CDR2 SVGIG (reference sequence). V dropped 6 bases and J dropped 4 bases, with 10 bases sitting between them. Based on the CDR3 plus reference TRBV30 and TRBJ2-1, the full variable domain is SQTIHQWPATLVQPVGSPLSLECTVEGTSNPNLYWYRQAAGRGLQLLFYSVGIGQISSEVPQNLSASRPQDRQFILSSKKLLLSDSGFYLCACRGSYNEQFFGPGTRLTVL.

This clonotype was picked up a small number of times. The J gene is TRBJ2-5, the V gene TRBV20-1; TRBD1 matches 7 bases. Per the germline V gene, CDR1 is DFQATT and CDR2 is SNEGSKA (reference sequence). This CDR3 is built from 13 residues. V dropped 7 bases and J dropped 1; count of bases not matched to a gene: 6. As DNA, the CDR3 is TGCAGTGGCTTGACAGGGCCCCAAGAGACCCAGTACTTC. This encodes CSGLTGPQETQYF.